This is a list of T cell receptor beta chains from one sample in a study of a mutant IDH1 vaccine in newly diagnosed glioma. Profiled with immunoSEQ multiplex PCR; TCRdb holds only in-frame clones, not every one. The table includes about 88,000 clones, roughly four fifths detected once. This sample comprised PBMCs, obtained from a glioma patient treated with radiotherapy, temozolomide or both. Source of these receptors: a man aged 35-49 years with glioma. Some clones in this sample may be carry-over from other donors' samples. The CDR3 runs from the conserved cysteine through the conserved F or W. D genes are given only for firm matches. Rows give clone size only sometimes, using once, few, many, or a class for an expanded clone.

size,length,D,V,J,DNA,CDR3
.,14,.,TRBV4-1,TRBJ2-7,TGCGCCAGCAGCCCCCCTGGGGCAGTGTACGAGCAGTACTTC,CASSPPGAVYEQYF
.,13,.,TRBV2,TRBJ2-7,TGTGCCAGCAGTCCACAGGGGGGGTACGAGCAGTACTTC,CASSPQGGYEQYF
.,11,.,TRBV7-6,TRBJ2-2,TGTGCCAGCGGGCTCACCGGGGAGCTGTTTTTT,CASGLTGELFF
few,13,.,TRBV7-8,TRBJ1-1,TGTGCCAGCAGCATGGGTGAAAACACTGAAGCTTTCTTT,CASSMGENTEAFF
few,14,TRBD1,TRBV30,TRBJ1-6,TGTGCCTGGAGTGGAGGGACAGAGAGTTCACCCCTCCACTTT,CAWSGGTESSPLHF
few,15,.,TRBV11-2,TRBJ1-5,TGTGCCAGCAGCTTAGAAGCGGGGATAGGACAGCCCCAGCATTTT,CASSLEAGIGQPQHF
.,15,.,TRBV27,TRBJ2-7,TGTGCCAGCAGTTTATCCGGGGACCCATCCTACGAGCAGTACTTC,CASSLSGDPSYEQYF
.,15,TRBD1,TRBV14,TRBJ1-1,TGTGCCAGCAGCTCGGGACAGGGGGCGTGGGCTGAAGCTTTCTTT,CASSSGQGAWAEAFF
once,15,TRBD1,TRBV29-1,TRBJ1-4,TGCAGCGTTGAGGGGACAGGGAATTTCGATGAAAAACTGTTTTTT,CSVEGTGNFDEKLFF
.,12,.,TRBV2,TRBJ1-1,TGTGCCAGCAGTGAATCTACAGGCACAGCTTTCTTT,CASSESTGTAFF
.,12,.,TRBV5-1,TRBJ2-5,TGCGCCAGCAGCGAATACCAAGAGACCCAGTACTTC,CASSEYQETQYF
.,13,.,TRBV5-1,TRBJ1-2,TGCGCCAGCAGTACAGGACGCGCTAGGGGCTACACCTTC,CASSTGRARGYTF
.,15,.,TRBV27,TRBJ1-2,TGTGCCAGCAGTTTATCGTCGTGGGGGATTCAAGGCTACACCTTC,CASSLSSWGIQGYTF
.,12,.,TRBV5-1,TRBJ2-5,TGCGCCAGCAGGAGAGTGCAAGAGACCCAGTACTTC,CASRRVQETQYF
.,18,.,TRBV18,TRBJ1-2,TGTGCCAGCTCACCACCGGCAGGGGCCGGGCTGGCTAACTATGGCTACACCTTC,CASSPPAGAGLANYGYTF
.,16,.,TRBV4-1,TRBJ1-1,TGCGCCAGCAGCCAAGAGGGAAGAGGAGCGAACACTGAAGCTTTCTTT,CASSQEGRGANTEAFF
.,14,.,TRBV30,TRBJ2-2,TGTGCCTGGAGTGGTTTACAGTCAACCGGGGAGCTGTTTTTT,CAWSGLQSTGELFF